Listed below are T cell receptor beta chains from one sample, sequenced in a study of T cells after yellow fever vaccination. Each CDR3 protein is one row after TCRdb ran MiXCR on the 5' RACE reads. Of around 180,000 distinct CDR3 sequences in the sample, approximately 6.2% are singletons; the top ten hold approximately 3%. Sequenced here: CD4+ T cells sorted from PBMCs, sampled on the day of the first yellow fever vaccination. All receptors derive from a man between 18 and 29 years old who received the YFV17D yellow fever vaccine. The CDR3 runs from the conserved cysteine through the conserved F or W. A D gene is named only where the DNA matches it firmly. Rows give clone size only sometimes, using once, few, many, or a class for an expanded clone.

cdr3_nt: TGTGCCAGCAGCTTAAAAGGGACAGGTGGAACTGAAGCTTTCTTT
cdr3_aa: CASSLKGTGGTEAFF
clone_size: many
d_call: TRBD1
j_call: TRBJ1-1
v_call: TRBV11-2

cdr3_nt: TGCGCCAGCAGCTTGGCGGGGACAGGGCGATCACCCCTCCACTTT
cdr3_aa: CASSLAGTGRSPLHF
clone_size: NA
d_call: TRBD1
j_call: TRBJ1-6
v_call: TRBV5-1

cdr3_nt: TGTGCCTGGAGGATTCCGGGCCTGAACACTGAAGCTTTCTTT
cdr3_aa: CAWRIPGLNTEAFF
clone_size: few
d_call: NA
j_call: TRBJ1-1
v_call: TRBV30

cdr3_nt: TGCGCCAGCAGCCCCCAAGGTACCCCCGACTCGGTTGGGGAGCAGTTCTTC
cdr3_aa: CASSPQGTPDSVGEQFF
clone_size: many
d_call: NA
j_call: TRBJ2-1
v_call: TRBV4-1

cdr3_nt: TGTGCCAGCAGCTTGAAAGCGGGGGGACCAGATACGCAGTATTTT
cdr3_aa: CASSLKAGGPDTQYF
clone_size: few
d_call: TRBD2
j_call: TRBJ2-3
v_call: TRBV5-4

cdr3_nt: TGTGCCAGCTCACCACCGGCGAGACAGGGACACACTGAAGCTTTCTTT
cdr3_aa: CASSPPARQGHTEAFF
clone_size: NA
d_call: TRBD1
j_call: TRBJ1-1
v_call: TRBV18

cdr3_nt: TGTGCCAGCAGTCCGACCTTCCGGGAGAGAAGGACTGAAGCTTTCTTT
cdr3_aa: CASSPTFRERRTEAFF
clone_size: NA
d_call: NA
j_call: TRBJ1-1
v_call: TRBV6-5

cdr3_nt: TGTGCCAGCACTGGAGAGGGGGCTGGAGAGACCCAGTACTTC
cdr3_aa: CASTGEGAGETQYF
clone_size: few
d_call: TRBD1
j_call: TRBJ2-5
v_call: TRBV5-6

cdr3_nt: TGTGCCAGCAGTTCCTCCCGGGCTGGTACTGAAGCTTTCTTT
cdr3_aa: CASSSSRAGTEAFF
clone_size: NA
d_call: NA
j_call: TRBJ1-1
v_call: TRBV6-5

cdr3_nt: TGCGCCAGCAGCCATACAGGGCGCAGGCGTTATCAGCCCCAGCATTTT
cdr3_aa: CASSHTGRRRYQPQHF
clone_size: few
d_call: NA
j_call: TRBJ1-5
v_call: TRBV23-1

cdr3_nt: TGTGCCAGCAGCTTGGACAGCCAAGAGACCCAGTACTTC
cdr3_aa: CASSLDSQETQYF
clone_size: many
d_call: NA
j_call: TRBJ2-5
v_call: TRBV5-5

cdr3_nt: TGCAGTGCGACATACAGGGCGGACACTGAAGCTTTCTTT
cdr3_aa: CSATYRADTEAFF
clone_size: few
d_call: NA
j_call: TRBJ1-1
v_call: TRBV20-1

cdr3_nt: TGTGCCAGCTCGAGCGGGGGGGCCACCGGGGAGCTGTTTTTT
cdr3_aa: CASSSGGATGELFF
clone_size: few
d_call: TRBD2
j_call: TRBJ2-2
v_call: TRBV2

cdr3_nt: TGTGCCATCAGTGACCGGGGACAGCCCAGCTCTGGAAACACCATATATTTT
cdr3_aa: CAISDRGQPSSGNTIYF
clone_size: NA
d_call: TRBD1
j_call: TRBJ1-3
v_call: TRBV10-3

cdr3_nt: TGTGCCAGCAGCTACAATTCCGGGACAGTATACACTGAAGCTTTCTTT
cdr3_aa: CASSYNSGTVYTEAFF
clone_size: few
d_call: TRBD1
j_call: TRBJ1-1
v_call: TRBV7-2

cdr3_nt: TGTGCCAGCAGCTATTACCAATCTAGCGGGGCAATCCAAAGCTCCTACGAGCAGTACTTC
cdr3_aa: CASSYYQSSGAIQSSYEQYF
clone_size: few
d_call: TRBD2
j_call: TRBJ2-7
v_call: TRBV5-4

cdr3_nt: TGTGCCAGCAGCGATTGGGGGGCAGGGGATACGCAGTATTTT
cdr3_aa: CASSDWGAGDTQYF
clone_size: NA
d_call: NA
j_call: TRBJ2-3
v_call: TRBV7-2

cdr3_nt: TGTGCCAGCAGCACCCGGACAGGAGACGGGGAGCTGTTTTTT
cdr3_aa: CASSTRTGDGELFF
clone_size: few
d_call: TRBD1
j_call: TRBJ2-2
v_call: TRBV5-5

cdr3_nt: TGTGCCAGCAGTAATCAGCGGGGGGGCTGGGATACGCAGTATTTT
cdr3_aa: CASSNQRGGWDTQYF
clone_size: few
d_call: TRBD2
j_call: TRBJ2-3
v_call: TRBV12-3/TRBV12-4

cdr3_nt: TGCGCCAGCAGCCGGCCACAGGGAGACGGCTACACCTTC
cdr3_aa: CASSRPQGDGYTF
clone_size: NA
d_call: NA
j_call: TRBJ1-2
v_call: TRBV4-3

cdr3_nt: TGTGCCAGCAGTGCCGGGACCGGAGAGACCCAGTACTTC
cdr3_aa: CASSAGTGETQYF
clone_size: NA
d_call: NA
j_call: TRBJ2-5
v_call: TRBV12-3/TRBV12-4

cdr3_nt: TGTGCCAGCAGCTTTGGACCGACCTACGAGCAGTACTTC
cdr3_aa: CASSFGPTYEQYF
clone_size: few
d_call: NA
j_call: TRBJ2-7
v_call: TRBV7-2

cdr3_nt: TGTGCCAGCAGCCGACAGGGTGGCAATTCACCCCTCCACTTT
cdr3_aa: CASSRQGGNSPLHF
clone_size: NA
d_call: TRBD1
j_call: TRBJ1-6
v_call: TRBV6-1

cdr3_nt: TGTGCCAGCAGGGGAGGGGGCTCTGGGGCCAACGTCCTGACTTTC
cdr3_aa: CASRGGGSGANVLTF
clone_size: NA
d_call: NA
j_call: TRBJ2-6
v_call: TRBV7-2

cdr3_nt: TGCGCCAGCAGCTTGTCGGGGGTCCTCTTCAATGAGCAGTTCTTC
cdr3_aa: CASSLSGVLFNEQFF
clone_size: many
d_call: NA
j_call: TRBJ2-1
v_call: TRBV5-1

cdr3_nt: TGTGCCAGCAGCCCCCCGGCCGGGACCTCGCGGGCAGATACGCAGTATTTT
cdr3_aa: CASSPPAGTSRADTQYF
clone_size: NA
d_call: NA
j_call: TRBJ2-3
v_call: TRBV12-3/TRBV12-4

cdr3_nt: TGCGCCAGCAGCTCCCAAACAGGGTACTCGGACAATGAGCAGTTCTTC
cdr3_aa: CASSSQTGYSDNEQFF
clone_size: many
d_call: NA
j_call: TRBJ2-1
v_call: TRBV5-1

cdr3_nt: TGTGCCAGCAGTTTAGGTAACAATCAGCCCCAGCATTTT
cdr3_aa: CASSLGNNQPQHF
clone_size: many
d_call: NA
j_call: TRBJ1-5
v_call: TRBV12-3/TRBV12-4

cdr3_nt: TGCGCCAGCAGTGCTCCCCAGGCCCCCCGGACTGAAGCTTTCTTT
cdr3_aa: CASSAPQAPRTEAFF
clone_size: many
d_call: NA
j_call: TRBJ1-1
v_call: TRBV10-2

cdr3_nt: TGTGCCAGCAGTTCCCGGACATTATACAATGAGCAGTTCTTC
cdr3_aa: CASSSRTLYNEQFF
clone_size: NA
d_call: NA
j_call: TRBJ2-1
v_call: TRBV6-5

cdr3_nt: TGTGCCAGTAGTATGCGGGGTAGCTCCTACAATGAGCAGTTCTTC
cdr3_aa: CASSMRGSSYNEQFF
clone_size: many
d_call: NA
j_call: TRBJ2-1
v_call: TRBV19

cdr3_nt: TGTGCCAGCAACCATCAGCGAGGGTTCGAGACCCAGTACTTC
cdr3_aa: CASNHQRGFETQYF
clone_size: many
d_call: NA
j_call: TRBJ2-5
v_call: TRBV6-2/TRBV6-3

cdr3_nt: TGTGCCAGCGCTGACCGCGGGGGGGCCGAGGAGCAGTTCTTC
cdr3_aa: CASADRGGAEEQFF
clone_size: many
d_call: TRBD2
j_call: TRBJ2-1
v_call: TRBV12-3/TRBV12-4

cdr3_nt: TGTGCCAGCAGCCCCAGGGTGACGGTTGGAGAAGCTTTCTTT
cdr3_aa: CASSPRVTVGEAFF
clone_size: many
d_call: NA
j_call: TRBJ1-1
v_call: TRBV3-1

cdr3_nt: TGTGCCAGCAGTTACGGCGGGGGGGCCGGAGATACGCAGTATTTT
cdr3_aa: CASSYGGGAGDTQYF
clone_size: many
d_call: TRBD2
j_call: TRBJ2-3
v_call: TRBV6-5

cdr3_nt: TGCAGCGTTGTGCACAGTACGAACACTGAAGCTTTCTTT
cdr3_aa: CSVVHSTNTEAFF
clone_size: few
d_call: NA
j_call: TRBJ1-1
v_call: TRBV29-1

cdr3_nt: TGTGCCAGCAGTTTTACCCGGGACACCGCAGATACGCAGTATTTT
cdr3_aa: CASSFTRDTADTQYF
clone_size: many
d_call: NA
j_call: TRBJ2-3
v_call: TRBV7-3

cdr3_nt: TGTGCCAGCAGCTTAGTGGGGACAGGGGCCTCCTACAATGAGCAGTTCTTC
cdr3_aa: CASSLVGTGASYNEQFF
clone_size: many
d_call: TRBD1
j_call: TRBJ2-1
v_call: TRBV7-6

cdr3_nt: TGCGCCAGCAGGCAGACTAGCGGCACAGATACGCAGTATTTT
cdr3_aa: CASRQTSGTDTQYF
clone_size: NA
d_call: TRBD2
j_call: TRBJ2-3
v_call: TRBV5-1

cdr3_nt: TGTGCCAGCAGCTTAGGGGTTTCCGGGGAGCTGTTTTTT
cdr3_aa: CASSLGVSGELFF
clone_size: NA
d_call: NA
j_call: TRBJ2-2
v_call: TRBV11-3

cdr3_nt: TGCGCCAGCAGCCAACTAGCGCAGAGCTCCTACAATGAGCAGTTCTTC
cdr3_aa: CASSQLAQSSYNEQFF
clone_size: many
d_call: NA
j_call: TRBJ2-1
v_call: TRBV4-3

cdr3_nt: TGTGCCAGCAGCCAAGGGCGCAGGGGAGAGACCCAGTACTTC
cdr3_aa: CASSQGRRGETQYF
clone_size: many
d_call: NA
j_call: TRBJ2-5
v_call: TRBV3-1

cdr3_nt: TGCGCCAGCAGCTTAACAGGGTCCACCGGGGAGCTGTTTTTT
cdr3_aa: CASSLTGSTGELFF
clone_size: few
d_call: NA
j_call: TRBJ2-2
v_call: TRBV5-1

cdr3_nt: TGTGCCAGTAGTATTACCCCAGGGAGAGGTTCTGGGGCCAACGTCCTGACTTTC
cdr3_aa: CASSITPGRGSGANVLTF
clone_size: many
d_call: NA
j_call: TRBJ2-6
v_call: TRBV19

cdr3_nt: TGTGCCAGCAGCAGCCGGGATGAGCAGTTCTTC
cdr3_aa: CASSSRDEQFF
clone_size: few
d_call: NA
j_call: TRBJ2-1
v_call: TRBV11-3

cdr3_nt: TGCGCCAGCAGCTTCCTATTTCAGGGGGTGAATGAAAAACTGTTTTTT
cdr3_aa: CASSFLFQGVNEKLFF
clone_size: NA
d_call: TRBD1
j_call: TRBJ1-4
v_call: TRBV5-1

cdr3_nt: TGTGCCAGCAGTCACCCTCCGGGGGTCCGGACTGAAGCTTTCTTT
cdr3_aa: CASSHPPGVRTEAFF
clone_size: NA
d_call: NA
j_call: TRBJ1-1
v_call: TRBV12-3/TRBV12-4

cdr3_nt: TGTGCCAGCAGCGTAAACCCGACAGTCGGAGTTGCCCAGTACTTC
cdr3_aa: CASSVNPTVGVAQYF
clone_size: NA
d_call: NA
j_call: TRBJ2-5
v_call: TRBV9

cdr3_nt: TGCAGTGCTAGAGAAGGGGCAGGTGGTGACACCATATATTTT
cdr3_aa: CSAREGAGGDTIYF
clone_size: NA
d_call: NA
j_call: TRBJ1-3
v_call: TRBV20-1

cdr3_nt: TGCGCCAGCGGACTAGCGGGGGGGCCGGGGGAGCAGTTCTTC
cdr3_aa: CASGLAGGPGEQFF
clone_size: many
d_call: TRBD2
j_call: TRBJ2-1
v_call: TRBV10-2

cdr3_nt: TGTGCCAGCTCAACACAACCGGGACAGGGATCAGATACGCAGTATTTT
cdr3_aa: CASSTQPGQGSDTQYF
clone_size: NA
d_call: TRBD1
j_call: TRBJ2-3
v_call: TRBV18

cdr3_nt: TGTGCCAGCAGGGGACTAGTGGCAGATACGCAGTATTTT
cdr3_aa: CASRGLVADTQYF
clone_size: NA
d_call: TRBD2
j_call: TRBJ2-3
v_call: TRBV2

cdr3_nt: TGTGCCAGTAGTGTGGACAGCGCCTACGAGCAGTACTTC
cdr3_aa: CASSVDSAYEQYF
clone_size: few
d_call: NA
j_call: TRBJ2-7
v_call: TRBV19

cdr3_nt: TGTGCCATCAGCGATGGGACGGTAGACCAAGAGACCCAGTACTTC
cdr3_aa: CAISDGTVDQETQYF
clone_size: many
d_call: NA
j_call: TRBJ2-5
v_call: TRBV10-3